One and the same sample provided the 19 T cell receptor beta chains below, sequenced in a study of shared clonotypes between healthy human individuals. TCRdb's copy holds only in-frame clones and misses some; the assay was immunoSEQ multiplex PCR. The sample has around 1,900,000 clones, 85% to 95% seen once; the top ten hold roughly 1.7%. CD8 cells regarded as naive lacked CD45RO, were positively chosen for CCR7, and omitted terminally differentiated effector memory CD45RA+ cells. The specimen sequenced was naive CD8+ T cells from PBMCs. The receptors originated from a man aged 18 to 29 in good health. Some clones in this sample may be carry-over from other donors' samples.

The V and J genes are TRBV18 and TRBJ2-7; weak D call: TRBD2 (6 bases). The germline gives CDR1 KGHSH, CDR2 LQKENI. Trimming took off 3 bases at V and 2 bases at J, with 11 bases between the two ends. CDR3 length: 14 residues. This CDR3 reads CASSPEGSPYEQYF. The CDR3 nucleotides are TGTGCCAGCTCACCGGAGGGGAGCCCCTACGAGCAGTACTTC.

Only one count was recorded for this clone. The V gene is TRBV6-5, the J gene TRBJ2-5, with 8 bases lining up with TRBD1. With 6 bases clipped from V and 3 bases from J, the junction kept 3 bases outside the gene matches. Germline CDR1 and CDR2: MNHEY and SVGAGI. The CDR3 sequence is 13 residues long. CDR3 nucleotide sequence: TGTGCCAGCAGGGACAGGGTGAAAGAGACCCAGTACTTC. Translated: CASRDRVKETQYF.

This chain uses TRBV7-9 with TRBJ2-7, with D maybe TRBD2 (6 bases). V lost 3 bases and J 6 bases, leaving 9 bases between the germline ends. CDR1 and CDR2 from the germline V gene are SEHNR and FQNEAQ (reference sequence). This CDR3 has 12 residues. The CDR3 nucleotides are TGTGCCAGCAGCTTCCAGGGAGGCGAGCAGTACTTC. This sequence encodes CASSFQGGEQYF.

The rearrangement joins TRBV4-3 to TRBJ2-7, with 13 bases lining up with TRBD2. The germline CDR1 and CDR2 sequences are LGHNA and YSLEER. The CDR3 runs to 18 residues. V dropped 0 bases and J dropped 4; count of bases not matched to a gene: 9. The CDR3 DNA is TGCGCCAGCAGCCAAGATCCAACCGGACTAGCGGGGGATTACGAGCAGTACTTC. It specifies CASSQDPTGLAGDYEQYF.

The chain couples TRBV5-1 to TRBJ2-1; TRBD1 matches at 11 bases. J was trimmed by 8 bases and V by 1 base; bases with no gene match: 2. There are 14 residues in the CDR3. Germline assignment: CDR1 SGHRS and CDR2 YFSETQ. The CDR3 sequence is CASSLLGQGDEQFF. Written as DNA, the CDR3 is TGCGCCAGCAGCTTGTTGGGACAGGGGGATGAGCAGTTCTTC.

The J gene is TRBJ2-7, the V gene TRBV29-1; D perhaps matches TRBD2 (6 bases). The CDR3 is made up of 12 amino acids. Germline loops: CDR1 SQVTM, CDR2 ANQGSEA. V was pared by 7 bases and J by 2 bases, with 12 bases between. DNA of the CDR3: TGCAGCGCCCGGGAGAGCGCCTACGAGCAGTACTTC. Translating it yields CSARESAYEQYF.

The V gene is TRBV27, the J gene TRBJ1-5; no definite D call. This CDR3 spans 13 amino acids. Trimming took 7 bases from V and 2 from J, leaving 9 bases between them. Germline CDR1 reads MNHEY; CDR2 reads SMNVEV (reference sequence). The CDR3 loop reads CASTNGGNQPQHF. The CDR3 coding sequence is TGTGCCAGCACGAACGGGGGCAATCAGCCCCAGCATTTT.

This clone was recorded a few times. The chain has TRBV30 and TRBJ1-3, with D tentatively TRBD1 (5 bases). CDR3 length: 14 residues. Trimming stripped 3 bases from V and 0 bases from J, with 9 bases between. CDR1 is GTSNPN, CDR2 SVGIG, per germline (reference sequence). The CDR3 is CAWSGASSGNTIYF. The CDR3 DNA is TGTGCCTGGAGCGGGGCCAGCTCTGGAAACACCATATATTTT.

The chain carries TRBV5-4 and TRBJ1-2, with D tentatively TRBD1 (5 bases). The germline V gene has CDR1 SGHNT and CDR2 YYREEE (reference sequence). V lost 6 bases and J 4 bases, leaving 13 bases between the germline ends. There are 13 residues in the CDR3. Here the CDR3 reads CASNQGGLYGYTF. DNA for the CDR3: TGTGCCAGCAACCAGGGTGGGCTCTATGGCTACACCTTC.

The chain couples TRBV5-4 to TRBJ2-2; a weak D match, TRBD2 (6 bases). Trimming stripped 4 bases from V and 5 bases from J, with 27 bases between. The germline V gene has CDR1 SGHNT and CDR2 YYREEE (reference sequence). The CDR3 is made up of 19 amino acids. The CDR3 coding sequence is TGTGCCAGCAGCAAACTCGAGCGGGTCATCTCTAGACCAACCGGGGAGCTGTTTTTT. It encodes CASSKLERVISRPTGELFF.

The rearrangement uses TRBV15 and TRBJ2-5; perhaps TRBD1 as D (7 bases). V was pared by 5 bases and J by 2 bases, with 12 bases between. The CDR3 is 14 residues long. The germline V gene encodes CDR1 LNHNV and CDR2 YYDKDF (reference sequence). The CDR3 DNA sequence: TGTGCCACCAGCCGCAGGGGGGCACAAGAGACCCAGTACTTC. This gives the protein CATSRRGAQETQYF.

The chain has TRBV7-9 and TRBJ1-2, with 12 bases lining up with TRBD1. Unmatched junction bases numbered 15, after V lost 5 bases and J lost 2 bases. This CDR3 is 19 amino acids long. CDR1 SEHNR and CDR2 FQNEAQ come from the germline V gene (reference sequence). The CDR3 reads CASSASAFSGTGGNYGYTF. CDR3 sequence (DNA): TGTGCCAGCAGCGCCTCAGCCTTTTCCGGGACAGGGGGCAACTATGGCTACACCTTC.

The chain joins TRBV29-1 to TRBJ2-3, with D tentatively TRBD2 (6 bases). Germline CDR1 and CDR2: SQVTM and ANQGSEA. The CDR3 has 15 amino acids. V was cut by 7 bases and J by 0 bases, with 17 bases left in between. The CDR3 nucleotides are TGCAGCGGGTCCGGTAGCGGAACTAGCACAGATACGCAGTATTTT. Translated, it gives CSGSGSGTSTDTQYF.

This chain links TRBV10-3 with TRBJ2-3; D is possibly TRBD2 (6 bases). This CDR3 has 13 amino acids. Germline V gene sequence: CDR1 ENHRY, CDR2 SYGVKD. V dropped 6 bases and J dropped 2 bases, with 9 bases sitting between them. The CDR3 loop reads CAIRRDSTDTQYF. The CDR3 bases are TGTGCCATCAGGCGGGATTCCACAGATACGCAGTATTTT.

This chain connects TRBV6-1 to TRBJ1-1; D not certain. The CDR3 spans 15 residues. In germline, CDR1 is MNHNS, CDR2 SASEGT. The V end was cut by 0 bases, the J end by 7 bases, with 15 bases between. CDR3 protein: CASSEAWTAYLEAFF. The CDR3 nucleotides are TGTGCCAGCAGTGAAGCGTGGACGGCCTACCTTGAAGCTTTCTTT.

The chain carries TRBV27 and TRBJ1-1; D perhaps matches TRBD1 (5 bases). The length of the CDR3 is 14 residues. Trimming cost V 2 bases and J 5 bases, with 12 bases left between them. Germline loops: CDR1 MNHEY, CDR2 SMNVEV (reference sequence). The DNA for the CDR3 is TGTGCCAGCAGTTTAATAGGGGCTGGGACTGAAGCTTTCTTT. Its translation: CASSLIGAGTEAFF.

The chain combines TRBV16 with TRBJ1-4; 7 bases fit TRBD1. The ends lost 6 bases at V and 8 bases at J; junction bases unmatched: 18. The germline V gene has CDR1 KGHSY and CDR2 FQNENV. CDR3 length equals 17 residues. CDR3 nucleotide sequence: TGTGCCAGCAGTCACGAGATACAGGGGACCAAGATGGAAAAACTGTTTTTT. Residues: CASSHEIQGTKMEKLFF.

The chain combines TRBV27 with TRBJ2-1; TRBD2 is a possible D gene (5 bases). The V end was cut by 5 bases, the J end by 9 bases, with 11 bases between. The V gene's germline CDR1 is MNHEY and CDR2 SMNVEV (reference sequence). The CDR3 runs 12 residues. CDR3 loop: CASSRLNTEQFF. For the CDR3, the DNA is TGTGCCAGCAGTCGACTAAACACTGAGCAGTTCTTC.

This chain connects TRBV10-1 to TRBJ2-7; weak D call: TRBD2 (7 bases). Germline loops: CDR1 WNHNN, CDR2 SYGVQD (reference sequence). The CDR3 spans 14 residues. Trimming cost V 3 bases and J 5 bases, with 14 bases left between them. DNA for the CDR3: TGCGCCAGCAGTGAATCGGGGGGCGGCCACGAGCAGTACTTC. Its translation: CASSESGGGHEQYF.